What follows is one T cell receptor beta chain and its context. Its antigen is as yet unknown. These data are taken from a study of OX40 agonist ivuxolimab in advanced cancers. The study, taken as a whole, reports: Low clonal expansion, among the lowest seen, marked partial responders at 0.1-3.0 mg/kg.

Method: immunoSEQ multiplex PCR; TCRdb's copy keeps in-frame clones and lacks some. The data contain around 67,000 clones, more than 75% of them singletons. Germline V gene data show CDR1 as MNHEY and CDR2 as SVGAGI. Germline trimming cut 2 bases from V and 4 bases from J; bases unmatched to any gene: 9. CDR3 size: 16 residues. This chain connects TRBV6-5 to TRBJ2-7; 9 bases fit TRBD1. The source is an adult with an advanced solid tumor such as melanoma, head and neck, liver or kidney cancer. The sequencing here drew on CD4+ or CD8+ T cells sorted from blood, taken in a trial of the OX40 agonist ivuxolimab. The DNA for the CDR3 is TGTGCCAGCAGTTACGCTCCGGGACAGGGTGGGTACGAGCAGTACTTC. Translated, it gives CASSYAPGQGGYEQYF.